This TCR beta chain was found in a study of blood T cell repertoires in COVID-19. The wider study: COVID-19 samples collected from the United States, Italy and Spain covered acute and convalescent phases. Sample material is recorded as cDNA or gDNA derived from T cells, B-cell-depleted T cells, or PBMCs.

Authors' data handling: Nucleated cell number was recorded as an estimate derived from reference gene primer amplification. Assay: immunoSEQ multiplex PCR; the TCRdb copy retains only in-frame clones and omits some. For V, J and clone size, that table is used; D and trimming come from the DNA. The sample yields about 170,000 clones, 88% seen once. Material for sequencing was peripheral blood. The TCR originated in a man aged 50-59 years who had recovered from COVID-19.

The CDR3 sequence: CASKEGAVSNQPQHF. The CDR3 DNA reads TGTGCCAGCAAGGAGGGGGCCGTAAGCAATCAGCCCCAGCATTTT. This sequence joins TRBV28 and TRBJ1-5; 7 nucleotides agree with TRBD1. The CDR3 extends over 15 amino acids. Losses at the gene ends were 7 bases for V and 1 base for J; bases not matched to a gene: 7. Germline lookup yields CDR1 MDHEN and CDR2 SYDVKM.